This T cell receptor beta chain was captured in a study of Ad26.COV2.S vaccination and SARS-CoV-2 variants. As for treatment: roughly 20 received Ad26.COV2.S at low or high dose, single or two shots; 5 received placebo; per-sample allocation not given. Following the first vaccine or placebo injection, samples were taken on day 63. At a Boston site, the person donating was an adult of 18-55 years. Generated by immunoSEQ multiplex PCR, the TCRdb table keeps only in-frame clones and is missing some. The table includes about 400,000 clones, approximately 86% detected once. Germline values: CDR1 ENHRY, CDR2 SYGVKD. The CDR3 length is 15 residues. With 5 bases removed from V and 4 bases from J, the gap between germline ends came to 15 bases.

The sequencing used peripheral blood, collected in a trial of Ad26.COV2.S vaccine versus placebo. The chain carries TRBV10-3 and TRBJ1-5; D may be TRBD1 (6 bases). The sequence derives from a person between 18 and 60 years old who received the Ad26.COV2.S COVID-19 vaccine or a placebo. In DNA, the CDR3 is TGTGCCATCAGTCCAGATGAGGGGGGTAATCAGCCCCAGCATTTT. As protein: CAISPDEGGNQPQHF.